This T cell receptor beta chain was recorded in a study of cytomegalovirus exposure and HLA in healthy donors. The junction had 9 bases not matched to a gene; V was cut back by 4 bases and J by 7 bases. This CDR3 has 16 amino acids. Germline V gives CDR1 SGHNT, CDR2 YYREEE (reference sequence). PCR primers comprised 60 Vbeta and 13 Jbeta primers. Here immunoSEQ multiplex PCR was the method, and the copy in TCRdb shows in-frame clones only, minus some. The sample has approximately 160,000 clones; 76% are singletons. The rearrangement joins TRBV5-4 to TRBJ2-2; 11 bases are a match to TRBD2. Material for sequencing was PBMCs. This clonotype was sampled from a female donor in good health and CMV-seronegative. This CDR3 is CASSQVSGGVGGELFF. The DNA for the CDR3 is TGTGCCAGCAGCCAAGTTAGCGGGGGGGTTGGCGGGGAGCTGTTTTTT.